The 15 T cell receptor beta chains given below trace back to one sample, sequenced in a study of T cell responses to AZD1222 COVID-19 vaccine. Generated by immunoSEQ multiplex PCR, the TCRdb table keeps only in-frame clones and is missing some. The sample includes 95,000 to 150,000 clones, over 75% of them seen just once. The material was peripheral blood, obtained on day 0 of AZD1222 vaccination. These receptors came from an adult in good health.

The V and J genes are TRBV18 and TRBJ1-3; TRBD1 agrees at 7 bases. V shed 6 bases, J shed 1 base, and the junction held 3 bases outside the gene matches. The CDR3 has 14 amino acids. Germline-derived CDR1 and CDR2 are KGHSH and LQKENI. In DNA form, the CDR3 reads TGTGCCAGCTCGAGGGACAGATCTGGAAACACCATATATTTT. Protein: CASSRDRSGNTIYF.

This clone has only one observation. The rearrangement uses TRBV5-4 and TRBJ1-6; the match to TRBD1 covers 7 bases. V lost 5 bases to trimming and J lost 9 bases; unmatched junction nucleotides: 5. Germline values: CDR1 SGHNT, CDR2 YYREEE (reference sequence). The CDR3 runs to 13 residues. The CDR3 coding sequence is TGTGCCAGCAGATCGACAGGGCCTTCACCCCTCCACTTT. This encodes CASRSTGPSPLHF.

J is TRBJ2-7 and V is TRBV29-1, with TRBD1 as a possible D gene (6 bases). The CDR3 runs to 14 residues. Germline V lookup: CDR1 SQVTM, CDR2 ANQGSEA. V was clipped by 5 bases and J by 2 bases, with 16 bases between them. Here the CDR3 reads CSVQKGTTAYEQYF. For the CDR3, the DNA is TGCAGCGTTCAGAAAGGGACAACCGCCTACGAGCAGTACTTC.

V and J are TRBV7-8 and TRBJ2-2, with 8 bases aligning to TRBD2. The ends lost 5 bases at V and 3 bases at J; junction bases unmatched: 5. Germline CDR1 is SGHVS and CDR2 is FQNEAQ. This CDR3 is built from 15 residues. The CDR3 loop is CASSDTGLDTGELFF. The CDR3 nucleotides read TGTGCCAGCAGCGATACGGGACTAGACACCGGGGAGCTGTTTTTT.

The gene calls are TRBV3-1 (or the pseudogene TRBV3-2) and TRBJ2-3; no clear D gene. Germline loops: CDR1 LGHDT, CDR2 YNNKEL (reference sequence). This CDR3 contains 15 residues. Trimming pared 0 bases from V and 2 bases from J, leaving 9 bases between. Here the CDR3 reads CASSQDGRITDTQYF. The CDR3 bases are TGTGCCAGCAGCCAAGACGGCAGGATCACAGATACGCAGTATTTT.

The V and J genes are TRBV19 and TRBJ2-3; D remains unclear. CDR1 LNHDA and CDR2 SQIVND come from the germline V gene (reference sequence). The V and J ends lost 7 bases and 2 bases respectively, with 16 bases between them. CDR3 length equals 15 residues. The CDR3 DNA is TGTGCCAGTACCGATAGGCCTCGGGCCACAGATACGCAGTATTTT. It translates to CASTDRPRATDTQYF. Combining the CDR3 with reference TRBV19 and TRBJ2-3 gives the whole variable domain DGGITQSPKYLFRKEGQNVTLSCEQNLNHDAMYWYRQDPGQGLRLIYYSQIVNDFQKGDIAEGYSVSREKKESFPLTVTSAQKNPTAFYLCASTDRPRATDTQYFGPGTRLTVL.

J is TRBJ2-1 and V is TRBV24-1, with D perhaps TRBD1 (6 bases). This CDR3 has 12 residues. Germline values: CDR1 KGHDR, CDR2 SFDVKD. The V and J ends lost 0 bases and 12 bases respectively, with 8 bases between them. This CDR3 reads CATSDLKQGQFF. Written as DNA, the CDR3 is TGTGCCACCAGTGATTTGAAACAGGGGCAGTTCTTC.

This chain links TRBV7-3 with TRBJ1-1, with D maybe TRBD1 (6 bases). The V end was cut by 5 bases, the J end by 1 base, with 8 bases between. The CDR3 is 13 amino acids. Germline V gives CDR1 SGHTA, CDR2 FQGTGA. The CDR3 coding sequence is TGTGCCAGCAGCCCGGGACAGAACACTGAAGCTTTCTTT. Its translation is CASSPGQNTEAFF.

The chain is built from TRBV2 and TRBJ2-7; the D gene is possibly TRBD1 (6 bases). The CDR3 length is 14 residues. Trimming cost V 4 bases and J 2 bases, with 12 bases left between them. Per the germline V gene, CDR1 is SNHLY and CDR2 is FYNNEI. This CDR3 reads CASSVGTPPYEQYF. The CDR3 nucleotides read TGTGCCAGCAGTGTAGGGACACCCCCCTACGAGCAGTACTTC.

The V gene is TRBV2, the J gene TRBJ1-2; D may be TRBD1 (5 bases). Germline V gene data show CDR1 as SNHLY and CDR2 as FYNNEI. V lost 6 bases, J lost 7 bases, and 15 bases lay in between. This CDR3 has 13 amino acids. DNA of the CDR3: TGTGCCAGCAGAGGGACCCTGGGGACTGGCTACACCTTC. It yields the protein CASRGTLGTGYTF.

The chain recombines TRBV9 with TRBJ2-1; D may be TRBD1 or TRBD2 (5 bases each). The CDR3 totals 15 residues. V was trimmed by 0 bases and J by 8 bases, leaving 15 bases between them. Germline CDR1 reads SGDLS; CDR2 reads YYNGEE. DNA of the CDR3: TGTGCCAGCAGCGTAGGTGGTGTGAGGGGCGATGAGCAGTTCTTC. As protein: CASSVGGVRGDEQFF. Based on the CDR3 plus reference TRBV9 and TRBJ2-1, the full variable domain is DSGVTQTPKHLITATGQRVTLRCSPRSGDLSVYWYQQSLDQGLQFLIQYYNGEERAKGNILERFSAQQFPDLHSELNLSSLELGDSALYFCASSVGGVRGDEQFFGPGTRLTVL.

The chain carries TRBV6-6 and TRBJ2-7; 10 nucleotides agree with TRBD2. V shed 7 bases, J shed 4 bases, and the junction held 4 bases outside the gene matches. Germline values: CDR1 MNHNY, CDR2 SVGAGI (reference sequence). The CDR3 is 13 amino acids. CDR3 amino acids: CASMPSGGYEQYF. The CDR3 DNA is TGTGCCAGCATGCCTAGCGGGGGTTACGAGCAGTACTTC.

J is TRBJ2-7 and V is TRBV9, with D perhaps assigned TRBD1 or TRBD2 (5 bases each). CDR1 is SGDLS and CDR2 is YYNGEE in the germline V gene. V was trimmed by 0 bases and J by 3 bases, leaving 10 bases between them. The CDR3 sequence is 14 residues long. The CDR3 nucleotides read TGTGCCAGCAGCGTAGATATGGGGGACTACGAGCAGTACTTC. As protein: CASSVDMGDYEQYF.

This chain connects TRBV9 to TRBJ2-3, with a possible D match to TRBD2 (6 bases). CDR1 is SGDLS, CDR2 YYNGEE, per germline. This CDR3 region has 16 residues. V shed 3 bases and J shed 0 bases, with 14 bases lying between them. The CDR3 DNA follows: TGTGCCAGCAGCGCCTTCGGCGGGATAAGCACAGATACGCAGTATTTT. Translating gives CASSAFGGISTDTQYF.

The chain couples TRBV21-1 to TRBJ2-1; the table's D call TRBD2 went unverified against the DNA. TRBV21-1 is designated a pseudogene. The CDR3 extends over 19 amino acids. CDR3 coding DNA: TGTGCCAGCAGCAAAAGGACTAGCGGGAGGGCCTTGAAGGGCAATGAGCAGTTCTTC. This translates into CASSKRTSGRALKGNEQFF.